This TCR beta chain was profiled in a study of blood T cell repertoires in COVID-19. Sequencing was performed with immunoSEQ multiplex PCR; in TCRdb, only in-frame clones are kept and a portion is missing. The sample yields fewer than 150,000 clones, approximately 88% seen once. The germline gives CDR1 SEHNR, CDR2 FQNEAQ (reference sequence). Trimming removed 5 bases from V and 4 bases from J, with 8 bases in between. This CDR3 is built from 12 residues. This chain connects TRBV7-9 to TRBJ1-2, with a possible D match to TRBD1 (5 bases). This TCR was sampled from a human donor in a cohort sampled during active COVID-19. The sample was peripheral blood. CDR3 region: CASSLDSYGYTF. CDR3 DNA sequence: TGTGCCAGCAGCCTAGACAGCTATGGCTACACCTTC.